This TCR beta chain was retrieved from a study of cytomegalovirus exposure and HLA in healthy donors. Overall study results and limits: Rarity marked most TCR sequences, yet some public TCRs occurred in many donors. Subsequent analysis found a tendency for first-cohort TCR clusters to co-occur within the 120 or so validation repertoires.

TCRdb keeps only in-frame clones here, not all; method: immunoSEQ multiplex PCR. The sample has 150,000 to 160,000 clones, about 86% seen once. The donors were members of the validation cohort, which comprised under 150 subjects and was separate from the first cohort of roughly 700 subjects. This clone appeared a single time. No antigen is known for it. CDR1 and CDR2 from the germline V gene are SGHDN and FVKESK. The length of the CDR3 is 11 residues. The germline V and J ends were trimmed by 1 base and 11 bases, with 9 bases remaining between them. Sample: PBMCs. The chain carries TRBV14 and TRBJ2-7, with D perhaps matching TRBD1 (5 bases). The TCR was taken from a man younger than 35 in good health and CMV-seropositive. The DNA of the CDR3 is TGTGCCAGCAGCCAAGGGACACAGGAGTACTTC. Residues: CASSQGTQEYF.